This T cell receptor (beta chain) is drawn from a study of CD8 T cells in Susac syndrome. With random hexamers, reverse transcription was performed on roughly 0.45 to 1 ug of RNA. Coverage of TCR beta CDR3 amplification by immunoSEQ multiplex PCR extended to 54 Vbeta and 13 Jbeta. TCRdb re-derived calls from the immunoSEQ multiplex PCR reads in MiXCR, one entry per CDR3 protein. The sample includes approximately 74,000 distinct CDR3 sequences, 94% of them seen just once. Germline CDR1 reads PRHDT; CDR2 reads FYEKMQ (reference sequence). This CDR3 comprises 13 residues. Trimming removed 5 bases at V and 2 bases at J, with 10 bases between.

Sequenced input: CD8+ T cells from PBMCs. This receptor was taken from a human donor with Susac syndrome. This chain uses TRBV13 with TRBJ2-7, with D possibly TRBD1 on 5 matching bases. In DNA, the CDR3 is TGTGCCAGCAGCCCTAGGGGTGCCTACGAGCAGTACTTC. Its protein product is CASSPRGAYEQYF.